Listed here is a single T cell receptor (beta chain). Its antigen remains unidentified. The sample originates from a study of Ad26.COV2.S vaccination and SARS-CoV-2 variants. As for the study in general: Dosing was one shot or two shots 56 days apart.

Whole-study findings and limits: Quantification of TCR breadth and depth may have yielded underestimates of total T cell responses.

Sample treatment: around 19 received Ad26.COV2.S at low or high dose, single or two shots; roughly five received placebo; per-sample allocation not given. Specimen acquisition occurred on day 63 following the initial vaccine or placebo injection. The CDR3 runs to 15 residues. Germline values: CDR1 SGHTA, CDR2 FQGNSA. The germline V and J ends were trimmed by 5 bases and 2 bases, with 16 bases remaining between them. The table came from immunoSEQ multiplex PCR; TCRdb's copy has only in-frame clones and leaves some out. Of 440,000 or so clones listed, roughly 87% are singletons. The chain recombines TRBV7-2 with TRBJ2-7; D may be TRBD2 (6 bases). The sequencing used peripheral blood, collected in a trial of Ad26.COV2.S vaccine versus placebo. The receptor was isolated from a person between 18 and 65 years old who received the Ad26.COV2.S COVID-19 vaccine or a placebo. CDR3 nucleotides: TGTGCCAGCAGCCTAAGGTCTAGCGTAACCTACGAGCAGTACTTC. Amino acid sequence: CASSLRSSVTYEQYF.